This T cell receptor beta chain appears in the sequencing data of a study of identical twins. Study-level results: Weaker excess twin sharing was observed in beta out-of-frame sequences. Out-of-frame alpha sequences that twins shared showed excess low generation probability. Rather than following the same donors, the conclusions depended on cross-sectional statistical analysis.

This clonotype was seen at least ten times. What it binds is not known. It was template switching that added a universal primer site, and there were unique molecular identifiers on the cDNA. TCRdb re-derived calls from the 5' RACE reads in MiXCR, one entry per CDR3 protein. The table includes hundreds of thousands of distinct CDR3 sequences, approximately 6% detected once. CDR3 size: 12 residues. V gave up 7 bases and J gave up 0 bases, with 7 bases separating them. Looked up from germline, CDR1 is DFQATT and CDR2 is SNEGSKA (reference sequence). The rearrangement uses TRBV20-1 and TRBJ2-1; D is uncertain. Sample: naive T cells sorted from blood. This receptor was obtained from a man between 18 and 29 years old in good health. As DNA, the CDR3 is TGCAGTGGAGGTCGCTCCTACAATGAGCAGTTCTTC. It specifies CSGGRSYNEQFF.